The 21 T cell receptor beta chains below were found in one sample sequenced in a study of blood T cells in healthy people across ages. Next came a second PCR, run for 7 to 11 cycles, which used a sample-barcoded 5' primer along with a J-beta primer mix. A single record per CDR3 protein comes from TCRdb applying MiXCR to the 5' RACE reads. The table lists 630,000 or so distinct CDR3 sequences, approximately 30% of them singletons. The sequencing input was blood. These TCRs come from a woman of 80 years or more in good health.

The chain combines TRBV11-3 with TRBJ2-5; possible D gene TRBD1, 5 bases. The CDR3 length is 14 residues. Germline values: CDR1 SGHNT, CDR2 YENEEA. V lost 5 bases, J lost 3 bases, and 13 bases lay in between. The CDR3 DNA is TGTGCCAGCAGCCCAAATGTAGGGGAAGAGACCCAGTACTTC. Translated, it gives CASSPNVGEETQYF.

This clonotype was detected a few times. V and J are TRBV5-1 and TRBJ2-7, with 9 nucleotides matching TRBD1. Germline assignment: CDR1 SGHRS and CDR2 YFSETQ. The trim removed 0 bases at V and 5 bases at J, leaving 3 bases unmatched. This CDR3 contains 14 residues. CDR3 protein: CASSLARDRDEQYF. The CDR3 region has the DNA TGCGCCAGCAGCTTGGCCCGGGACAGGGACGAGCAGTACTTC. The full variable domain, rest sourced from reference TRBV5-1 and TRBJ2-7, is KAGVTQTPRYLIKTRGQQVTLSCSPISGHRSVSWYQQTPGQGLQFLFEYFSETQRNKGNFPGRFSGRQFSNSRSEMNVSTLELGDSALYLCASSLARDRDEQYFGPGTRLTVT.

The chain employs TRBV18 and TRBJ1-1, with D unresolved. Per the germline V gene, CDR1 is KGHSH and CDR2 is LQKENI. Trimming shortened V by 2 bases and J by 0 bases, and 10 bases separated the two germline ends. The CDR3 spans 15 residues. CDR3 nucleotide sequence: TGTGCCAGCTCACCAGAAGGGCCCATGAACACTGAAGCTTTCTTT. Protein: CASSPEGPMNTEAFF. The entire variable domain, with the rest obtained from reference TRBV18 and TRBJ1-1, is as follows: NAGVMQNPRHLVRRRGQEARLRCSPMKGHSHVYWYRQLPEEGLKFMVYLQKENIIDESGMPKERFSAEFPKEGPSILRIQQVVRGDSAAYFCASSPEGPMNTEAFFGQGTRLTVV.

Turning to this clonotype: A read error may be the cause here, since a much bigger clone is one base away. CDR3 sequence reads: CVSSFRRNTGYEQYF. The CDR3 DNA reads as TGTGTCAGCAGTTTTCGAAGGAACACAGGTTACGAGCAGTACTTC. The J gene is TRBJ2-5, the V gene TRBV3-1, with D possibly matching TRBD1 (5 bases). The J call could be wrong; TRBJ2-7 is a better fit for the DNA end. Germline CDR1 and CDR2: LGHDT and YNNKEL (reference sequence). This CDR3 comprises 15 residues.

This clonotype was counted at least ten times. The CDR3 sequence is CASSGMGASTDTQYF. The DNA of the CDR3 is TGTGCCAGCTCGGGGATGGGTGCTAGCACAGATACGCAGTATTTT. The V call is TRBV12-3 or TRBV12-4, the J call TRBJ2-3, with TRBD2 as a possible D gene (5 bases). The V gene lost 8 bases and the J gene lost 0 bases, with 15 bases spanning the gap. There are 15 residues in the CDR3.

The V and J genes are TRBV4-1 and TRBJ2-3; D remains ambiguous. The CDR3 is made up of 15 amino acids. Germline CDR1 reads MGHRA; CDR2 reads YSYEKL. V lost 4 bases to trimming and J lost 0 bases, with 11 bases between them. CDR3 DNA sequence: TGCGCCAGCAGCCCAGAAGGGTTTAGCACAGATACGCAGTATTTT. It is translated as CASSPEGFSTDTQYF.

The J gene is TRBJ2-1, the V gene TRBV21-1; the D call TRBD1 from the table was never checked on the DNA. TRBV21-1 constitutes a pseudogene. This CDR3 comprises 16 residues. The CDR3 sequence is CASSKGGTTGGCEQFF. CDR3 DNA sequence: TGTGCCAGCAGCAAAGGGGGGACGACAGGGGGCTGTGAGCAGTTCTTC.

This clonotype was detected ten times or more. The V call is TRBV4-2, the J call TRBJ2-4; TRBD2 matches at 7 bases. Germline V gene sequence: CDR1 LGHNA, CDR2 YNFKEQ. The V gene end was trimmed by 0 bases and the J gene end by 3 bases; junction bases not matched to a gene: 8. The CDR3 runs to 17 residues. For the CDR3, the DNA is TGTGCCAGCAGCCAAGATTCGTACTCGGGAGGCAAAAACATTCAGTACTTC. Translating it yields CASSQDSYSGGKNIQYF.

The chain has TRBV5-6 and TRBJ2-1; 9 bases are a match to TRBD1. V lost 3 bases, J lost 9 bases, and 4 bases stayed unmatched. The CDR3 runs 13 residues. The germline V gene encodes CDR1 SGHDT and CDR2 YYEEEE. For the CDR3, the DNA is TGTGCCAGCAGCTGGGACAGGGCGGGTGAGCAGTTCTTC. It is translated as CASSWDRAGEQFF. The full variable domain, completed using reference TRBV5-6 and TRBJ2-1, is DAGVTQSPTHLIKTRGQQVTLRCSPKSGHDTVSWYQQALGQGPQFIFQYYEEEERQRGNFPDRFSGHQFPNYSSELNVNALLLGDSALYLCASSWDRAGEQFFGPGTRLTVL.

This clonotype was seen a handful of times. The V gene is TRBV2, the J gene TRBJ2-7; 8 bases match TRBD1. The germline V gene encodes CDR1 SNHLY and CDR2 FYNNEI. The CDR3 is 13 amino acids. The V segment lost 11 bases and the J segment 4 bases; nucleotides outside the gene matches: 10. The CDR3 spells CAGRGQVPYEQYF. The CDR3 DNA reads TGTGCCGGTAGGGGACAGGTTCCTTACGAGCAGTACTTC.

This clonotype was detected many times. The gene calls are TRBV12-3 or TRBV12-4 and TRBJ2-7; 9 positions match TRBD1. The trim removed 4 bases at V and 5 bases at J, leaving 3 bases unmatched. CDR3 length: 13 residues. In DNA form, the CDR3 reads TGTGCCAGCAGTTGGGACAGGGTTAACGAGCAGTACTTC. As protein: CASSWDRVNEQYF.

Details on this clonotype: A much bigger clone sits one base away, suggesting this may be a read error. The rearrangement links TRBV5-1 to TRBJ1-6; 9 positions agree with TRBD1. This CDR3 has 15 residues. Looked up from germline, CDR1 is SGHRS and CDR2 is YFSETQ. The CDR3 loop is CASSSDVDRGSPPHF. CDR3 nucleotides: TGCGCCAGCAGCTCCGACGTGGACAGGGGTTCACCCCCCCACTTT.

This clonotype was found many times. The chain combines TRBV29-1 with TRBJ2-1; tentative D call: TRBD1 (5 bases). V lost 5 bases, J lost 4 bases, and 15 bases lay in between. Germline assignment: CDR1 SQVTM and CDR2 ANQGSEA. This CDR3 spans 14 amino acids. The CDR3 sequence is CSVKMRTTYNEQFF. For the CDR3, the DNA is TGCAGCGTTAAGATGCGGACAACTTACAATGAGCAGTTCTTC.

The rearrangement joins TRBV20-1 to TRBJ2-3; no firm D call. The germline gives CDR1 DFQATT, CDR2 SNEGSKA (reference sequence). This CDR3 region has 12 residues. V gave up 1 base and J gave up 13 bases, with 15 bases separating them. The CDR3 DNA is TGCAGTGCTAGAGGAACCCAGCGTCGGGAGTATTTT. As protein: CSARGTQRREYF.

The chain employs TRBV18 and TRBJ2-7; 7 bases match TRBD1. Germline V lookup: CDR1 KGHSH, CDR2 LQKENI. The J segment lost 9 bases and the V segment lost 6 bases, leaving 20 bases of the junction unmatched. The CDR3 has 16 amino acids. The CDR3 region is CASSPTALTGVGGQYF. CDR3 bases: TGTGCCAGCTCGCCGACGGCCCTTACAGGGGTAGGCGGGCAGTACTTC.

This clonotype occurred once. The chain employs TRBV3-1 and TRBJ2-6; D may match TRBD1 or TRBD2 (6 bases each). In germline, CDR1 is LGHDT, CDR2 YNNKEL (reference sequence). V lost 4 bases to trimming and J lost 0 bases, with 13 bases between them. This CDR3 contains 17 residues. CDR3 residues: CASSRGGHSSGANVLTF. The CDR3 nucleotides are TGTGCCAGCAGCCGAGGGGGGCATAGCTCTGGGGCCAACGTCCTGACTTTC.

The sample holds one count of this clonotype. V gene TRBV7-2 combines with J gene TRBJ2-3; 8 bases are shared with TRBD2. Germline V gives CDR1 SGHTA, CDR2 FQGNSA. The CDR3 spans 17 residues. Trimming at V came to 7 bases and at J to 3 bases, leaving 15 bases not matched to a gene. The CDR3 DNA is TGTGCCAGCAACCCCAACCGGCGGGGGGCAGGTACAGATACGCAGTATTTT. Its protein product is CASNPNRRGAGTDTQYF.

The CDR3 spells CASSLGGGGGYETQYF. CDR3 DNA sequence: TGTGCCAGCAGTTTGGGTGGAGGGGGTGGCTATGAGACCCAGTACTTC. V usage is TRBV28 and J usage is TRBJ2-5, with D possibly called TRBD1 or TRBD2 (6 bases each). This CDR3 is built from 16 residues. From germline, CDR1 is MDHEN and CDR2 SYDVKM. With 3 bases removed from V and 5 bases from J, the gap between germline ends came to 19 bases.

This chain joins TRBV4-2 and TRBJ1-6, with 7 nucleotides matching TRBD1. This CDR3 comprises 17 residues. With 1 base clipped from V and 4 bases from J, the junction kept 7 bases outside the gene matches. Germline V lookup: CDR1 LGHNA, CDR2 YNFKEQ. The CDR3 region is CASSQATGAAYNSPLHF. CDR3 nucleotide sequence: TGTGCCAGCAGCCAAGCTACAGGGGCAGCATATAATTCACCCCTCCACTTT.

V gene TRBV20-1 combines with J gene TRBJ1-5; the D is unclear. The V end was cut by 2 bases, the J end by 2 bases, with 7 bases between. The germline V gene has CDR1 DFQATT and CDR2 SNEGSKA (reference sequence). The CDR3 consists of 13 residues. The chain's CDR3 is CSARWQGNQPQHF. CDR3 bases: TGCAGTGCTAGATGGCAGGGCAATCAGCCCCAGCATTTT.

This clonotype occurred many times. V and J are TRBV20-1 and TRBJ2-6; 10 positions match TRBD1. Germline-derived CDR1 and CDR2 are DFQATT and SNEGSKA (reference sequence). This CDR3 contains 19 residues. Losses at the gene ends were 3 bases for V and 8 bases for J; bases not matched to a gene: 19. The CDR3 loop is CSASFARTGGPIGTNVLTF. Here the CDR3 DNA reads TGCAGTGCTAGTTTCGCAAGGACAGGGGGGCCCATCGGAACCAACGTCCTGACTTTC.